This T cell receptor beta chain was identified in a study of cytomegalovirus exposure and HLA in healthy donors. For the study at large: HLA-typed donors contributed some 83 million unique TCRs, which were held in an early data release. Overall study results and limits: Trimming of TCR beta V- and J-genes showed a link, identified in a later analysis, to a missense DCLRE1C variant. Associated with HLA alleles at 0.05 false discovery rate in a later analysis were approximately 17,000 TCR beta sequences.

Trimming took 5 bases from V and 11 from J, leaving 18 bases between them. Germline CDR1 is MDHEN and CDR2 is SYDVKM. The CDR3 loop spans 13 amino acids. The primer mix had 60 Vbeta and 13 Jbeta primers. Data came from immunoSEQ multiplex PCR; TCRdb stores just in-frame clones and leaves some out. The profile shows approximately 150,000 clones, about four fifths of them singletons. A remark on this clone: Antigen: not known.

The V and J genes are TRBV28 and TRBJ1-1; no definite D call. The sequenced sample consisted of PBMCs. The source is a woman aged 35 to 49 in good health and CMV-seropositive. CDR3 amino acids: CASSTLARDEAFF. CDR3 in DNA: TGTGCCAGCAGTACCTTAGCGAGGGATGAGGCTTTCTTT.